One and the same sample provided the 20 T cell receptor beta chains below, sequenced in a study of T cell responses to AZD1222 COVID-19 vaccine. Using immunoSEQ multiplex PCR, the repertoire was profiled, and TCRdb retains in-frame clones only, with some absent. Here the sample spans 90,000 to 120,000 clones, 70% to 90% being singletons. The sample here was peripheral blood, taken 28 days after the second AZD1222 dose. These receptors came from an adult who received the AZD1222 COVID-19 vaccine.

This chain joins TRBV19 and TRBJ2-3, with a possible D match to TRBD1 (5 bases). The CDR3 spans 13 residues. Germline values: CDR1 LNHDA, CDR2 SQIVND (reference sequence). Trimming left V 4 bases short and J 4 bases short, with 9 bases between. This chain's CDR3 is CASSNQGADTQYF. In DNA form, the CDR3 reads TGTGCCAGTAGTAACCAGGGTGCAGATACGCAGTATTTT. Together with reference TRBV19 and TRBJ2-3, the CDR3 gives the full variable domain: DGGITQSPKYLFRKEGQNVTLSCEQNLNHDAMYWYRQDPGQGLRLIYYSQIVNDFQKGDIAEGYSVSREKKESFPLTVTSAQKNPTAFYLCASSNQGADTQYFGPGTRLTVL.

The chain recombines TRBV28 with TRBJ1-1; unclear D gene. CDR3 size: 12 residues. The V gene lost 10 bases and the J gene lost 2 bases, with 11 bases spanning the gap. Germline CDR1 MDHEN, CDR2 SYDVKM. CDR3 coding DNA: TGTGCCATCTCTAACAGAAACACTGAAGCTTTCTTT. It translates to CAISNRNTEAFF.

J is TRBJ1-1 and V is TRBV10-3; tentatively, D is TRBD1 (6 bases). Germline V gene data show CDR1 as ENHRY and CDR2 as SYGVKD. V lost 10 bases to trimming and J lost 8 bases, with 17 bases between them. The CDR3 covers 12 residues. As DNA, the CDR3 is TGTGCCACAAGACTACAGGGAAAAGAAGCTTTCTTT. This translates into CATRLQGKEAFF.

The rearrangement uses TRBV10-3 and TRBJ1-1, with D maybe TRBD1 (5 bases). Germline V gene sequence: CDR1 ENHRY, CDR2 SYGVKD. The CDR3 has 13 residues. V was shortened by 8 bases and J by 8 bases, with 18 bases between the two germline ends. The CDR3, as DNA: TGTGCCATCCGGGCCAGGGACCGAGAGGAAGCTTTCTTT. Residues: CAIRARDREEAFF.

The V call is TRBV10-2, the J call TRBJ2-5; D remains unclear. Per the germline V gene, CDR1 is WSHSY and CDR2 is SAAADI. V lost 6 bases and J 4 bases, leaving 9 bases between the germline ends. The CDR3 runs to 12 residues. CDR3 amino acids: CASRTDGETQYF. The CDR3 bases are TGCGCCAGCAGAACCGACGGAGAGACCCAGTACTTC.

The V and J genes are TRBV12-3 or TRBV12-4 and TRBJ1-1; D may be TRBD1 (5 bases). This CDR3 has 13 amino acids. V shed 7 bases and J shed 1 base, with 10 bases lying between them. The CDR3 nucleotides read TGTGCCAGCATTCCTGACAGGAACACTGAAGCTTTCTTT. It specifies CASIPDRNTEAFF.

J is TRBJ1-1 and V is TRBV21-1; TRBD1 is the table's D call, not checked against the DNA. TRBV21-1 is listed as a pseudogene. The CDR3 extends over 15 amino acids. The DNA of the CDR3 is TGTGCCAGCAGCACCTACGGACAGGGGAACACTGAAGCTTTCTTT. Residues: CASSTYGQGNTEAFF.

This clone came up once. The V call is TRBV18, the J call TRBJ1-5, with 10 bases that match TRBD1. The CDR3 runs to 18 residues. Germline V gene sequence: CDR1 KGHSH, CDR2 LQKENI. Losses at the gene ends were 0 bases for V and 0 bases for J; bases not matched to a gene: 5. CDR3 nucleotides: TGTGCCAGCTCACCACCCGGGACAGGGGCCTATAGCAATCAGCCCCAGCATTTT. Amino acid sequence: CASSPPGTGAYSNQPQHF.

The chain's CDR3 is CASSPGSNQPQHF. For the CDR3, the DNA is TGTGCCAGCTCACCAGGTAGCAATCAGCCCCAGCATTTT. The rearrangement joins TRBV18 to TRBJ1-5, with D hard to call. Per germline, CDR1 KGHSH and CDR2 LQKENI. The germline V and J ends were trimmed by 2 bases and 0 bases, with 2 bases remaining between them. This CDR3 spans 13 amino acids.

The chain combines TRBV6-5 with TRBJ2-1; the D gene is possibly TRBD1 (5 bases). The CDR3 spans 14 residues. Trimming took 5 bases from V and 7 from J, leaving 15 bases between them. Germline V CDR1 and CDR2: MNHEY, SVGAGI. The CDR3 here is CASSLPTDWNEQFF. Here the CDR3 DNA reads TGTGCCAGCAGTCTTCCGACAGATTGGAATGAGCAGTTCTTC.

The chain links TRBV7-3 to TRBJ2-1; D unclear. The V and J ends lost 2 bases and 4 bases respectively, with 12 bases between them. The CDR3 has 15 amino acids. The germline V gene has CDR1 SGHTA and CDR2 FQGTGA. CDR3 loop: CASSLFGLQYNEQFF. CDR3 in DNA: TGTGCCAGCAGCTTATTCGGCCTCCAGTACAATGAGCAGTTCTTC.

In nucleotides, the CDR3 is TGTGCCTTTAACGGGAAGCAAGAGACCCAGTACTTC. This codes for CAFNGKQETQYF. The V gene is TRBV30, the J gene TRBJ2-5; perhaps TRBD2 as D (5 bases). Trimming took 7 bases from V and 2 from J, leaving 11 bases between them. Germline CDR1 reads GTSNPN; CDR2 reads SVGIG (reference sequence). CDR3 length: 12 residues.

The rearrangement joins TRBV4-1 to TRBJ1-2, with 10 bases that match TRBD1. The CDR3 is made up of 15 amino acids. Germline CDR1 reads MGHRA; CDR2 reads YSYEKL. V was clipped by 1 base and J by 4 bases; unmatched bases: 3. The CDR3 sequence: CASSQGTGGGYGYTF. Here the CDR3 DNA reads TGCGCCAGCAGCCAAGGGACAGGGGGGGGCTATGGCTACACCTTC.

The V call is TRBV27, the J call TRBJ1-3, with D uncertain. The CDR3 is 14 amino acids. Trimming cost V 6 bases and J 1 base, with 10 bases left between them. CDR1 MNHEY and CDR2 SMNVEV come from the germline V gene (reference sequence). The CDR3 DNA follows: TGTGCCAGCAGGGCCTGGGAATCTGGAAACACCATATATTTT. Encoded protein: CASRAWESGNTIYF.

The rearrangement joins TRBV30 to TRBJ2-7; D gene unclear. This CDR3 is 11 amino acids long. The V end was cut by 1 base, the J end by 1 base, with 2 bases between. The germline CDR1 and CDR2 sequences are GTSNPN and SVGIG (reference sequence). In DNA form, the CDR3 reads TGTGCCTGGAGTGAATCCTACGAGCAGTACTTC. The encoded protein is CAWSESYEQYF.

J is TRBJ2-2 and V is TRBV7-3; 9 positions agree with TRBD1. CDR1 and CDR2 (germline): SGHTA, FQGTGA. Germline trimming cut 2 bases from V and 7 bases from J; bases unmatched to any gene: 8. The CDR3 loop spans 16 amino acids. CDR3 coding DNA: TGTGCCAGCAGCTTATTCGGGACAGGGAGTGGCGGGGAGCTGTTTTTT. Amino acids: CASSLFGTGSGGELFF. Full variable domain (remainder filled in from reference TRBV7-3 and TRBJ2-2): GAGVSQTPSNKVTEKGKYVELRCDPISGHTALYWYRQSLGQGPEFLIYFQGTGAADDSGLPNDRFFAVRPEGSVSTLKIQRTERGDSAVYLCASSLFGTGSGGELFFGEGSRLTVL.

This chain links TRBV6-2 or TRBV6-3 with TRBJ1-5; 10 nucleotides agree with TRBD1. Germline V gives CDR1 MNHEY, CDR2 SVGEGT. The V segment lost 0 bases and the J segment 3 bases; nucleotides outside the gene matches: 8. The CDR3 runs 18 residues. CDR3 amino acids: CASSYSKGQGPNNQPQHF. The CDR3 coding sequence is TGTGCCAGCAGTTACTCGAAGGGACAGGGGCCTAACAATCAGCCCCAGCATTTT.

This clone has only a few counts. The genes are TRBV2 and TRBJ1-5, with no clear D. V was trimmed by 4 bases and J by 2 bases, leaving 6 bases between them. CDR1 and CDR2 (germline): SNHLY, FYNNEI. The CDR3 consists of 13 residues. CDR3 region: CASSGQGNQPQHF. In nucleotides, the CDR3 is TGTGCCAGCAGTGGGCAGGGCAATCAGCCCCAGCATTTT.

This clone was seen a handful of times. The genes are TRBV5-1 and TRBJ2-7, with 8 bases that match TRBD1. The CDR3 extends over 14 amino acids. The germline gives CDR1 SGHRS, CDR2 YFSETQ. Trimming at V came to 2 bases and at J to 2 bases, leaving 3 bases not matched to a gene. The CDR3 spells CASSFGQGPYEQYF. As DNA, the CDR3 is TGCGCCAGCAGCTTTGGACAGGGCCCCTACGAGCAGTACTTC.

The gene calls are TRBV14 and TRBJ2-5; D ambiguous. CDR3 length equals 11 residues. With 0 bases removed from V and 4 bases from J, the gap between germline ends came to 0 bases. Germline loops: CDR1 SGHDN, CDR2 FVKESK. The CDR3, as DNA: TGTGCCAGCAGCCAAGAAGAGACCCAGTACTTC. Translating gives CASSQEETQYF.